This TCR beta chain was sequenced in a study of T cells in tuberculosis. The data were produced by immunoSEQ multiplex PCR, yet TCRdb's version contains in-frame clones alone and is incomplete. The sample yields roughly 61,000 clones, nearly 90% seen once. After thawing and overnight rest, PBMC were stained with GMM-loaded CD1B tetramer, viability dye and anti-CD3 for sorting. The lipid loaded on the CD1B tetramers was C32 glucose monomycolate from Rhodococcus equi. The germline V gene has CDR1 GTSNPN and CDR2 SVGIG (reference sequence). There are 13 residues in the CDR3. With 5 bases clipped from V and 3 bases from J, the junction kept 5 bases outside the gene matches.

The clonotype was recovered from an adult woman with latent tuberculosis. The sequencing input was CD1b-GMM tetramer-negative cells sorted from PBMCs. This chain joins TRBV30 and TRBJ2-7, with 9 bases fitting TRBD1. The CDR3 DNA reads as TGTGCCTGGGACAGGGGGTCCTACTACGAGCAGTACTTC. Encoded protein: CAWDRGSYYEQYF.